What follows are 3 T cell receptor beta chains derived from one specimen sequenced in a study of PD-1 blockade in classical Hodgkin lymphoma (dated by TCRdb to about 2020). What the time point label conveys for this sample: cycle 4 day 1 (C4D1), after less than seven weeks of nivolumab. Every trial patient had relapsed after autologous stem cell transplantation, and cohorts A, B and C differed in prior brentuximab vedotin exposure. The protocol used for the library was the immunoSEQ multiplex PCR assay. TCRdb re-hosts the immuneACCESS table, in-frame sequences only. Its copies lack some clones; in the studies checked, an unresolved V gene accounts for under half of them, and the cause for the rest is not known. Here the sample has 75,000 to 95,000 clones; under 85% occur a single time. Together, the top ten hold approximately 17% of the sample. Sequenced material: peripheral blood mononuclear cells (PBMCs), taken before the fourth cycle of nivolumab. These TCRs come from a human donor with classical Hodgkin lymphoma.

The chain employs TRBV7-2 and TRBJ2-1; 8 positions match TRBD2. CDR1 SGHTA and CDR2 FQGNSA come from the germline V gene. CDR3 length: 14 residues. The junction had 9 bases not matched to a gene; V was cut back by 5 bases and J by 9 bases. The CDR3 nucleotides read TGTGCCAGCAGCCGCGTCCTCGGGGGGGGTGAGCAGTTCTTC. Protein: CASSRVLGGGEQFF. Variable domain in full (rest from reference TRBV7-2 and TRBJ2-1): GAGVSQSPSNKVTEKGKDVELRCDPISGHTALYWYRQSLGQGLEFLIYFQGNSAPDKSGLPSDRFSAERTGGSVSTLTIQRTQQEDSAVYLCASSRVLGGGEQFFGPGTRLTVL.

This clone was observed a single time. The rearrangement links TRBV2 to TRBJ1-1; D is ambiguous. The V end was cut by 4 bases, the J end by 4 bases, with 13 bases between. The CDR3 consists of 14 residues. Germline loops: CDR1 SNHLY, CDR2 FYNNEI. The CDR3 loop reads CASSGAGWVTEAFF. CDR3 coding DNA: TGTGCCAGCAGTGGGGCAGGCTGGGTCACTGAAGCTTTCTTT.

The J gene is TRBJ1-1, the V gene TRBV12-5, with D unresolved. V shed 1 base and J shed 0 bases, with 6 bases lying between them. The CDR3 totals 14 residues. Germline CDR1 reads LGHNT; CDR2 reads FRNRAP. In DNA, the CDR3 is TGTGCTAGTGGTTTGGGTACGCTGAACACTGAAGCTTTCTTT. It codes for CASGLGTLNTEAFF. Based on the CDR3 plus reference TRBV12-5 and TRBJ1-1, the full variable domain is DARVTQTPRHKVTEMGQEVTMRCQPILGHNTVFWYRQTMMQGLELLAYFRNRAPLDDSGMPKDRFSAEMPDATLATLKIQPSEPRDSAVYFCASGLGTLNTEAFFGQGTRLTVV.